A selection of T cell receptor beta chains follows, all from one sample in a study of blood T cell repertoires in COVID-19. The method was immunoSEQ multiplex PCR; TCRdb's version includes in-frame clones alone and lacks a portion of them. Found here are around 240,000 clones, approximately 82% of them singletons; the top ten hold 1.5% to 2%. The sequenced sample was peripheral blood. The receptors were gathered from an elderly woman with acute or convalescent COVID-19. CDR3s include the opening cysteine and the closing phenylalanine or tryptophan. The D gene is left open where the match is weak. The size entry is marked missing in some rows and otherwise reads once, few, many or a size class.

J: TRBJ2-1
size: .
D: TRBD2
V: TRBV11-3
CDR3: CASSKRSGSGNEQFF
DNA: TGTGCCAGCAGTAAACGAAGCGGGAGTGGGAATGAGCAGTTCTTC

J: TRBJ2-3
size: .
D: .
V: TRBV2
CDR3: CASKGTQSTDTQYF
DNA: TGTGCCAGCAAGGGGACACAAAGCACAGATACGCAGTATTTT

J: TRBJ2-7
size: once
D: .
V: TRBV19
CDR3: CASTLSTGSYEQYF
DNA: TGTGCCAGTACCTTATCGACAGGCTCCTACGAGCAGTACTTC

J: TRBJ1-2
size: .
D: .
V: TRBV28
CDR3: CASSSERRGYTF
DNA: TGTGCCAGCAGCTCGGAGAGGAGAGGCTACACCTTC

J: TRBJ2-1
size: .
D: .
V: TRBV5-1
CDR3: CASSLGSQVEQFF
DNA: TGCGCCAGCAGCTTGGGGTCGCAGGTTGAGCAGTTCTTC

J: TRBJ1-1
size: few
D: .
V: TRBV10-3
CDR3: CAISESTLRETEAFF
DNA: TGTGCCATCAGTGAGTCGACTCTCAGGGAAACTGAAGCTTTCTTT

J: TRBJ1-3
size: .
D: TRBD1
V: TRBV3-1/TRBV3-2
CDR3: CASSQGRTGSSGNTIYF
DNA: TGTGCCAGCAGCCAAGGGCGGACAGGAAGCTCTGGAAACACCATATATTTT

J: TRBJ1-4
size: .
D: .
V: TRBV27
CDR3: CASQQGSREKLFF
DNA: TGTGCCAGCCAACAGGGAAGTAGGGAAAAACTGTTTTTT

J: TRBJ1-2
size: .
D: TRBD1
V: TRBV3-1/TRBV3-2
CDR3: CASSQDQTGRRYGYTF
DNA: TGTGCCAGCAGCCAAGATCAGACAGGGAGACGCTATGGCTACACCTTC

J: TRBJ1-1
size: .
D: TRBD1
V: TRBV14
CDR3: CASSQQGVKTEAFF
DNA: TGTGCCAGCAGCCAACAGGGGGTGAAAACTGAAGCTTTCTTT

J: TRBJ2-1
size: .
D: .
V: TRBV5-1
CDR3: CASNGQSNEQFF
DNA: TGCGCCAGCAATGGACAGTCCAATGAGCAGTTCTTC

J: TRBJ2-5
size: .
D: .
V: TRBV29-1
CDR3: CSGGREQETQYF
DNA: TGCAGCGGCGGCAGGGAACAAGAGACCCAGTACTTC

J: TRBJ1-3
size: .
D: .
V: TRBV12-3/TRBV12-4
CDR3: CASSFSVNTIYF
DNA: TGTGCCAGCAGTTTCTCTGTAAACACCATATATTTT

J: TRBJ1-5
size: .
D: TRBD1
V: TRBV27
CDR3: CASSAGTGFRSNQPQHF
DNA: TGTGCCAGCAGTGCCGGGACAGGGTTTCGTAGCAATCAGCCCCAGCATTTT

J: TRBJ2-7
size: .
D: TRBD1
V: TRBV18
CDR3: CASSAGTGYYEQYF
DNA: TGTGCCAGCTCAGCCGGGACAGGGTACTACGAGCAGTACTTC

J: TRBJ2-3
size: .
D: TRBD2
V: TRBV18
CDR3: CASAQGLAGADTQYF
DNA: TGTGCCAGCGCGCAGGGGCTAGCGGGAGCCGATACGCAGTATTTT

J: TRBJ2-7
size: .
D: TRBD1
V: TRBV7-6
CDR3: CASSPGQATAYEQYF
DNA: TGTGCCAGCAGCCCCGGACAGGCGACCGCCTACGAGCAGTACTTC

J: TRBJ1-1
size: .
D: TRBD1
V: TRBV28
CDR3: CASRVVQGADFEAFF
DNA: TGTGCCAGCAGAGTAGTGCAGGGGGCAGATTTTGAAGCTTTCTTT

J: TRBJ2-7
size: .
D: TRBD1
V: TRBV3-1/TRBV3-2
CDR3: CASSQRRQNRGGEQYF
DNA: TGTGCCAGCAGCCAAAGGAGACAAAACAGGGGTGGCGAGCAGTACTTC

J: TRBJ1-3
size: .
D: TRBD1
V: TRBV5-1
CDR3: CASSLGSQGAGNTIYF
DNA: TGCGCCAGCAGCTTGGGTTCCCAGGGGGCTGGAAACACCATATATTTT

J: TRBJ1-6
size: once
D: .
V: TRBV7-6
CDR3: CASTLRGSWASPLHF
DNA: TGTGCCAGCACTTTACGGGGTAGTTGGGCTTCACCCCTCCACTTT

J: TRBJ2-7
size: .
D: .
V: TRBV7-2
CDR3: CASSLVSSAANEQYF
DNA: TGTGCCAGCAGCTTAGTCTCTAGCGCTGCGAACGAGCAGTACTTC

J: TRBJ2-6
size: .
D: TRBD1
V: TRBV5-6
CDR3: CASRQGALSSSGANVLTF
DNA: TGTGCCAGCAGACAGGGGGCCCTATCTAGCTCTGGGGCCAACGTCCTGACTTTC

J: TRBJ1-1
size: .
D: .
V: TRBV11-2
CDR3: CASSFSDSNTEAFF
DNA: TGTGCCAGCAGCTTCTCCGACTCGAACACTGAAGCTTTCTTT

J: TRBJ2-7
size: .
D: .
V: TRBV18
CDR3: CASSPDTSGYEQYF
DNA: TGTGCCAGCTCACCCGACACGTCAGGGTACGAGCAGTACTTC

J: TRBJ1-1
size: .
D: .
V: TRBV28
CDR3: CASSLVQGGTEAFF
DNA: TGTGCCAGCAGTTTAGTACAAGGAGGCACTGAAGCTTTCTTT

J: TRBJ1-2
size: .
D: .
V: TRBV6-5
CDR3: CASSYSGGRSDGYTF
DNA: TGTGCCAGCAGTTACTCGGGAGGGAGGTCCGATGGCTACACCTTC

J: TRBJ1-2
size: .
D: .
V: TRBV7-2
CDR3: CASSLDRDGYTF
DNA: TGTGCCAGCAGCTTAGACAGGGATGGCTACACCTTC

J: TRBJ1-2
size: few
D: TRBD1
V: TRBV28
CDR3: CASSPTGYYGYTF
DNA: TGTGCCAGCAGCCCGACAGGGTACTATGGCTACACCTTC

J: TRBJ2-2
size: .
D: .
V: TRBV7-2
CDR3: CASSPSVVGTGELFF
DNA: TGTGCCAGCAGCCCGTCGGTAGTTGGCACCGGGGAGCTGTTTTTT

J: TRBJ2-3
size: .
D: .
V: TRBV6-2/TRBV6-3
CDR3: CASSVWLASTDTQYF
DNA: TGTGCCAGCAGCGTCTGGCTAGCGAGCACAGATACGCAGTATTTT

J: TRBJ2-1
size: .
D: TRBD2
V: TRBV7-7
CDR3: CASSLTVAGRGNEQFF
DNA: TGTGCCAGCAGCTTAACCGTAGCGGGGCGAGGGAATGAGCAGTTCTTC

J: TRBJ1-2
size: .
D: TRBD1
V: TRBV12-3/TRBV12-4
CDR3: CASSLAGGYGYTF
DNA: TGTGCCAGCAGTTTGGCAGGGGGTTATGGCTACACCTTC

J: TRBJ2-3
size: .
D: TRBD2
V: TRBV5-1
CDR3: CASRNLAGGKTDTQYF
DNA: TGCGCCAGCCGGAACCTAGCGGGAGGGAAAACAGATACGCAGTATTTT

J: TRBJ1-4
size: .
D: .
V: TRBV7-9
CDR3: CASSLRGNEKLFF
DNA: TGTGCCAGCAGCTTGCGGGGTAATGAAAAACTGTTTTTT

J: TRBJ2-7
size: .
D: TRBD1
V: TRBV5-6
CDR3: CASSRGQVSSYEQYF
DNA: TGTGCCAGCAGCAGGGGACAGGTTAGCTCCTACGAGCAGTACTTC

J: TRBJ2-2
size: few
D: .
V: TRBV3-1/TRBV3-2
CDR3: CASSQTLSTGELFF
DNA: TGTGCCAGCAGCCAAACTCTTTCGACCGGGGAGCTGTTTTTT

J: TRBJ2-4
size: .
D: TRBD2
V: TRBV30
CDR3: CAWSLRGTSGRLENIQYF
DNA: TGTGCCTGGAGTCTTCGAGGGACTAGCGGGAGACTAGAAAACATTCAGTACTTC

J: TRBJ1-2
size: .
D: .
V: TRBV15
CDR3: CATSRDRLETVYGYTF
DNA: TGTGCCACCAGCAGAGACCGGCTTGAGACAGTCTATGGCTACACCTTC

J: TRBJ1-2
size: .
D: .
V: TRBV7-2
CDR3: CASSLQVGYTF
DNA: TGTGCCAGCAGCTTACAGGTCGGCTACACCTTC

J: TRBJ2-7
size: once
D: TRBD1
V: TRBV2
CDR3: CASSEVDRVRGYEQYF
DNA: TGTGCCAGCAGTGAGGTGGACAGGGTTAGGGGATACGAGCAGTACTTC

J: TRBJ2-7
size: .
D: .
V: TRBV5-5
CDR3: CASSPLGAYEQYF
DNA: TGTGCCAGCAGCCCACTAGGAGCCTACGAGCAGTACTTC

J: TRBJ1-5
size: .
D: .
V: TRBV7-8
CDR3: CASSPTAGAFQPQHF
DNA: TGTGCCAGCAGCCCGACCGCAGGGGCTTTTCAGCCCCAGCATTTT

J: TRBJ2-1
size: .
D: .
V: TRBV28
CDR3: CASSPIGAAYNEQFF
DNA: TGTGCCAGCAGCCCAATAGGAGCCGCCTACAATGAGCAGTTCTTC

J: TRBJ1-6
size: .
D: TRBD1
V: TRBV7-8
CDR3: CASSLVTGGAWNSPLHF
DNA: TGTGCCAGCAGCTTAGTGACAGGGGGCGCATGGAATTCACCCCTCCACTTT

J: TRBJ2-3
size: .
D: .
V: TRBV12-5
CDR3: CASGSPTLSTDTQYF
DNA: TGTGCTAGTGGATCTCCAACCCTAAGCACAGATACGCAGTATTTT

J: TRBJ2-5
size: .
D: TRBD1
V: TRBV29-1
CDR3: CSTGRGTGGETQYF
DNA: TGCAGCACTGGGCGCGGGACAGGTGGAGAGACCCAGTACTTC

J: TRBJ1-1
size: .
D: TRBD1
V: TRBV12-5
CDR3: CASDPDRGYTEAFF
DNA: TGTGCTAGTGACCCGGACAGGGGGTACACTGAAGCTTTCTTT

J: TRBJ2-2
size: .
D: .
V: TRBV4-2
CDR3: CASSQQVLDPGELFF
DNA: TGTGCCAGCAGCCAACAAGTACTAGACCCCGGGGAGCTGTTTTTT

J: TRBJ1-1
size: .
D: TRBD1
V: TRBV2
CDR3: CASSSRQGAAFF
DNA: TGTGCCAGCAGTAGCCGACAGGGTGCGGCTTTCTTT

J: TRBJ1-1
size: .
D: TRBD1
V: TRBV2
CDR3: CASTDTGEAEAFF
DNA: TGTGCCAGCACCGATACAGGGGAGGCTGAAGCTTTCTTT

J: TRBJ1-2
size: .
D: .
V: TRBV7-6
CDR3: CASSRGQSNYGYTF
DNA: TGTGCCAGCAGCCGCGGACAGTCTAACTATGGCTACACCTTC

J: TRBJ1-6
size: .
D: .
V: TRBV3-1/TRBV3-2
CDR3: CASSTLRGHPEPLHF
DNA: TGTGCCAGCAGCACACTCAGGGGTCATCCGGAACCCCTCCACTTT